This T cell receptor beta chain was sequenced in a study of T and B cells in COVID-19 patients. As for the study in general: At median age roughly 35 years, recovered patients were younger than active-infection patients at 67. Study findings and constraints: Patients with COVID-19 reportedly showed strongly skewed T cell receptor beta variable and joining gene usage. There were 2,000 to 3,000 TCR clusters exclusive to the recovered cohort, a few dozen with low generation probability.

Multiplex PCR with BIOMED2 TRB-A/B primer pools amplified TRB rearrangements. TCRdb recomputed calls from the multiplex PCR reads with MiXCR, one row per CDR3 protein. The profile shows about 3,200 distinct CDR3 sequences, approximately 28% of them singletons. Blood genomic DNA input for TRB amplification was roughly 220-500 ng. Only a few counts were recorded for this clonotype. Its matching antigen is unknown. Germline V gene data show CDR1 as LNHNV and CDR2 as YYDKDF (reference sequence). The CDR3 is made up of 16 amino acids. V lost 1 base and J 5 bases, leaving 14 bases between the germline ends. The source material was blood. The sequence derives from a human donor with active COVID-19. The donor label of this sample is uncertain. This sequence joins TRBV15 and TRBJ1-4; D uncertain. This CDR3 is CATSRVGRRDNEKLFF. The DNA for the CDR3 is TGTGCCACCAGCAGAGTAGGACGGCGAGACAATGAAAAACTGTTTTTT.